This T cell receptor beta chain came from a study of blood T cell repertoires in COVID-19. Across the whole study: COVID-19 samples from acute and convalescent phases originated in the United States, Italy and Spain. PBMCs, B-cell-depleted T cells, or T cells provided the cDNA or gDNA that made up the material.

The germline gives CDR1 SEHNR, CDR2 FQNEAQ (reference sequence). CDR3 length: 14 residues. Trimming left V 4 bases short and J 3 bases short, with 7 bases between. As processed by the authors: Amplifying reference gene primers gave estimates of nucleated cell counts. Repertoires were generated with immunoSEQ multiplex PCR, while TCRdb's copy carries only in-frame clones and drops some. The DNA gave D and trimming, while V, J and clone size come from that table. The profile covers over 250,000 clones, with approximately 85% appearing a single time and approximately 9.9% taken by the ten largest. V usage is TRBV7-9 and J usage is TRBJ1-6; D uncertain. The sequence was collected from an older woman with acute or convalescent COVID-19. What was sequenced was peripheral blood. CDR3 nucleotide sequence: TGTGCCAGCAGCTACGGTGGCTATAATTCACCCCTCCACTTT. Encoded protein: CASSYGGYNSPLHF.